The 27 T cell receptor beta chains listed next were all sequenced from one sample in a study of tumor-infiltrating lymphocytes in primary liver carcinoma. Using a constant-region primer together with ProtoScript II reverse transcriptase, TCR beta cDNA was made from approximately 500 ng of total RNA. Slightly modified ARM-PCR served as the procedure for the TCR beta libraries. These libraries came from three rounds of nested multiplex PCR. The opening two PCR rounds, about 11 cycles each, paired TRBV1-TRBV30 forward primers with a C-beta reverse primer. TCRdb re-called the multiplex PCR reads through MiXCR, storing one row per CDR3 protein. Found here are some 110,000 distinct CDR3 sequences, approximately 82% of them singletons; the top ten hold roughly a fifth. Without any cell sorting, about 18-31 mg of bulk tissue yielded co-extracted RNA and DNA. Source material: liver tumor tissue from sampling region 3. Subset of the sample: tumor region T3, left-lateral pole. The receptors originated from a middle-aged man with primary liver carcinoma and hepatitis B virus infection.

Concerning this clonotype itself: The CDR3 does not end in the conserved phenylalanine or tryptophan, so this is likely a read error. The DNA is left out, because the CDR3 cannot be placed on it with certainty; the CDR3 is given as TCRdb lists it. The chain has TRBV6-5 and TRBJ2-2; TRBD2, the table's D call, lacks a check against the DNA. Looked up from germline, CDR1 is MNHEY and CDR2 is SVGAGI. The CDR3 adds up to 14 amino acids, both ends counted. The CDR3 loop is CVSSYREPPGELFL.

To note about this clonotype: In this CDR3 the conserved last residue, phenylalanine or tryptophan, is missing, so a read error is likely. V and J are TRBV29-1 and TRBJ1-1; D unresolved. This CDR3 comprises 15 residues. Germline V gene lookup returns CDR1 SQVTM and CDR2 ANQGSEA. CDR3 region: CSVGSGWGMNTEAFL. The CDR3 DNA reads TGCAGTGTTGGATCCGGCTGGGGTATGAACACTGAAGCTTTCCTT.

A single count supports this clonotype. The chain recombines TRBV5-1 with TRBJ2-1; 9 bases fit TRBD2. CDR1 is SGHRS and CDR2 is YFSETQ in the germline V gene. The V gene end was trimmed by 6 bases and the J gene end by 1 base; junction bases not matched to a gene: 5. The CDR3 runs 15 residues. The CDR3 DNA reads TGCGCCAGCAACCAGACTAGCGGTTCCTACAATGAGCAGTTCTTC. It yields the protein CASNQTSGSYNEQFF. Supplemented by reference TRBV5-1 and TRBJ2-1, the full variable domain reads KAGVTQTPRYLIKTRGQQVTLSCSPISGHRSVSWYQQTPGQGLQFLFEYFSETQRNKGNFPGRFSGRQFSNSRSEMNVSTLELGDSALYLCASNQTSGSYNEQFFGPGTRLTVL.

This clonotype was seen repeatedly, ten times or more. The chain has TRBV6-2 or TRBV6-3 and TRBJ2-1; D uncertain. The length of the CDR3 is 15 residues. Trimming took off 0 bases at V and 0 bases at J, with 6 bases between the two ends. Germline V lookup: CDR1 MNHEY, CDR2 SVGEGT. The CDR3 coding sequence is TGTGCCAGCAGTTACTCGGAGAGCTCCTACAATGAGCAGTTCTTC. Its translation: CASSYSESSYNEQFF.

In the case of this clonotype: A read error may produce the germline difference seen at one junction end. CDR3 nucleotide sequence: TGTGCCAGCAGCCCACTTCCGGTACGGCAAGAGACCCAGTACTTC. Translated: CASSPLPVRQETQYF. This chain links TRBV4-1 with TRBJ2-5; D gene unclear. This CDR3 is 15 amino acids long. From germline, CDR1 is MGHRA and CDR2 YSYEKL.

This clonotype was observed a single time. The chain uses TRBV6-2 or TRBV6-3 and TRBJ1-1; maybe TRBD1 (5 bases). Per germline, CDR1 MNHEY and CDR2 SVGEGT. The CDR3 has 11 amino acids. Trimming stripped 6 bases from V and 11 bases from J, with 13 bases between. The CDR3 coding sequence is TGTGCCAGCAGCTCTGCAGGGTCGGCTTTCTTT. This sequence encodes CASSSAGSAFF.

The V and J genes are TRBV10-3 and TRBJ2-7, with 9 positions matching TRBD2. This CDR3 has 18 residues. The germline V gene has CDR1 ENHRY and CDR2 SYGVKD. CDR3 nucleotides: TGTGTCGTCAGGGCTCCCCCAGGGACTAGCCTTACGTCTGGCGAGCAGTACTTC. This codes for CVVRAPPGTSLTSGEQYF.

This rearrangement joins TRBV6-1 to TRBJ2-1; the match to TRBD2 covers 8 bases. The CDR3 contains 18 residues. Germline values: CDR1 MNHNS, CDR2 SASEGT. J was trimmed by 5 bases and V by 0 bases; bases with no gene match: 12. CDR3 in amino acids: CASSEAKSGLAGDNEQFF. The CDR3 nucleotides are TGTGCCAGCAGTGAAGCCAAGTCCGGACTAGCAGGGGACAATGAGCAGTTCTTC.

The table lists this clonotype with a few counts. One end of the junction does not line up with germline, which may come from a read error. This chain joins TRBV4-3 and TRBJ2-2, with TRBD2 matching 8 bases. Germline lookup yields CDR1 LGHNA and CDR2 YSLEER. The CDR3 covers 18 residues. DNA of the CDR3: TGCGCCAACAGCCGAACCACTAGCGGACATACGAACACCGGGGAGCTGTTTTTT. Encoded protein: CANSRTTSGHTNTGELFF.

Regarding this clonotype: A read error may account for a junction end that differs from germline. The chain is built from TRBV5-1 and TRBJ2-1, with D hard to call. The length of the CDR3 is 16 residues. Germline values: CDR1 SGHRS, CDR2 YFSETQ. The CDR3 sequence: CANSLNSENSYNEQFF. The DNA of the CDR3 is TGCGCCAACAGCCTCAACTCAGAGAACTCCTACAATGAGCAGTTCTTC.

Comment on this clonotype: Sequence at one end of the junction differs from germline and may be a read error. This sequence joins TRBV29-1 and TRBJ2-7; D remains ambiguous. Germline CDR1 is SQVTM and CDR2 is ANQGSEA. The CDR3 spans 12 residues. This CDR3 reads CGVEPAPYEQYF. In DNA, the CDR3 is TGCGGCGTTGAACCAGCCCCCTACGAGCAGTACTTC.

As concerns this clonotype: Its ends do not fully match the called genes, so a read error is possible. This chain uses TRBV12-3 or TRBV12-4 with TRBJ1-1; D is uncertain. The CDR3 runs 13 residues. Written as DNA, the CDR3 is TGTGCCAGCAAAGGGCCCCTAGGCACTGAAGGTTTCTTC. This encodes CASKGPLGTEGFF.

The chain links TRBV7-3 to TRBJ2-3; D gene unclear. CDR1 is SGHTA and CDR2 is FQGTGA in the germline V gene. This CDR3 spans 14 amino acids. V gave up 5 bases and J gave up 0 bases, with 9 bases separating them. CDR3 DNA sequence: TGTGCCAGCAGCACAACCTCTAGCACAGATACGCAGTATTTT. Translated: CASSTTSSTDTQYF.

The V call is TRBV7-8, the J call TRBJ2-3; D might be TRBD2 (6 bases). The germline V gene encodes CDR1 SGHVS and CDR2 FQNEAQ. The CDR3 spans 14 residues. Trimming left V 5 bases short and J 7 bases short, with 16 bases between. CDR3 nucleotide sequence: TGTGCCAGCAGCATTAGCGGATACGCATATACGCAGTATTTT. Translated: CASSISGYAYTQYF.

This clonotype has just one count. The rearrangement joins TRBV5-1 to TRBJ2-2, with D possibly matching TRBD2 (5 bases). This CDR3 has 14 residues. Trimming pared 5 bases from V and 6 bases from J, leaving 14 bases between. Germline V gives CDR1 SGHRS, CDR2 YFSETQ. The CDR3 coding sequence is TGCGCCAGCAGTGCACAGAGGGCCTCCGGGGAGCTGTTTTTT. This codes for CASSAQRASGELFF.

Comment on this clonotype: The missing conserved phenylalanine or tryptophan at the end of this CDR3 makes a read error likely. The DNA is omitted, as the CDR3 cannot be located on it reliably, and the CDR3 follows TCRdb's listing. The chain has TRBV30 and TRBJ2-5; whether TRBD1, the table's D call, matches the DNA was not checked. The CDR3 spans 13 amino acids, including both terminal residues. The germline V gene encodes CDR1 GTSNPN and CDR2 SVGIG (reference sequence). CDR3 protein: CAWSKRSGETQYL.

As to this clonotype: The junction does not match germline at one end; this may be a read error. The rearrangement links TRBV4-2 to TRBJ2-2; possibly TRBD2 for D (6 bases). This CDR3 has 16 residues. The V gene's germline CDR1 is LGHNA and CDR2 YNFKEQ. CDR3 in amino acids: CASNQYPSENTGELFF. The DNA for the CDR3 is TGTGCCAGCAACCAATATCCTAGCGAGAACACCGGGGAGCTGTTTTTT.

As regards this clonotype: One junction end does not reproduce the germline sequence, and a read error may be involved. This chain joins TRBV5-4 and TRBJ2-7; 13 nucleotides align to TRBD2. This CDR3 contains 15 residues. Germline V gene data show CDR1 as SGHNT and CDR2 as YYREEE (reference sequence). CDR3 in amino acids: CVSCLRTSGRYEQYF. The CDR3 nucleotides are TGTGTCAGCTGCCTTCGGACTAGCGGGAGATACGAGCAGTACTTC.

Remarks on this clonotype: One junction end does not reproduce the germline sequence, and a read error may be involved. The chain couples TRBV11-2 to TRBJ2-4, with D perhaps matching TRBD1 or TRBD2 (5 bases each). The germline gives CDR1 SGHAT, CDR2 FQNNGV. The CDR3 has 17 amino acids. This chain's CDR3 is CASNLDWTTLAKNIQYF. In DNA form, the CDR3 reads TGTGCCAGCAACTTAGACTGGACAACTCTAGCCAAAAACATACAGTACTTC.

Notes on this clonotype: Its ends do not fully match the called genes, so a read error is possible. As DNA, the CDR3 is TGTGCCAGCATTTACTCGAAGGTCTGGGCCCCGGGAAAAACCCAGTACTTC. Its translation: CASIYSKVWAPGKTQYF. This chain uses TRBV6-5 with TRBJ2-5; D is perhaps TRBD2 (5 bases). The CDR3 covers 17 residues. The germline V gene has CDR1 MNHEY and CDR2 SVGAGI.

The CDR3 DNA sequence: TGTGCCAGCAGTTTCCTTGAATCCATGAACACTGAAGCTTTCTTT. Encoded protein: CASSFLESMNTEAFF. The chain has TRBV2 and TRBJ1-1; D remains unclear. The germline gives CDR1 SNHLY, CDR2 FYNNEI. This CDR3 has 15 residues. Trimming removed 5 bases at V and 0 bases at J, with 13 bases between.

As regards this clonotype: Compared with germline, one end of the junction differs, possibly owing to a read error. The chain is built from TRBV2 and TRBJ2-2, with 7 bases lining up with TRBD2. CDR3 length equals 14 residues. Germline V gene lookup returns CDR1 SNHLY and CDR2 FYNNEI. In nucleotides, the CDR3 is TGTGCCAGCAGGCTAGCGGATAACACCGTGGAGCTGTTTTTT. Protein: CASRLADNTVELFF.

This chain joins TRBV14 and TRBJ2-1; no clear D gene. The CDR3 has 16 amino acids. Trimming removed 6 bases from V and 5 bases from J, with 20 bases in between. The germline V gene has CDR1 SGHDN and CDR2 FVKESK. The CDR3 DNA is TGTGCCAGCAGTGCCGTAGCTGGATGGGCTAACAATGAGCAGTTCTTC. Its translation: CASSAVAGWANNEQFF.

V gene TRBV28 combines with J gene TRBJ2-3; 7 positions agree with TRBD2. J gave up 4 bases and V 6 bases, and 19 bases lay outside the gene matches. This CDR3 comprises 18 residues. Germline V gives CDR1 MDHEN, CDR2 SYDVKM. DNA of the CDR3: TGTGCCAGCAGATTACGAAAAGATAGCGGGTGGACCGCAGATACGCAGTATTTT. Protein sequence: CASRLRKDSGWTADTQYF. The whole variable domain, remainder taken from reference TRBV28 and TRBJ2-3, is DVKVTQSSRYLVKRTGEKVFLECVQDMDHENMFWYRQDPGLGLRLIYFSYDVKMKEKGDIPEGYSVSREKKERFSLILESASTNQTSMYLCASRLRKDSGWTADTQYFGPGTRLTVL.

The chain employs TRBV12-3 or TRBV12-4 and TRBJ2-5; either TRBD1 or TRBD2 may supply D (5 bases each). CDR3 length equals 13 residues. The V end was cut by 2 bases, the J end by 8 bases, with 12 bases between. CDR3 DNA sequence: TGTGCCAGCAGTTTATTGGGGGTGGAAACCCAGTACTTC. Encoded protein: CASSLLGVETQYF.

Regarding this clonotype: One junction end disagrees with the germline gene, perhaps due to a read error. J is TRBJ2-1 and V is TRBV12-3 or TRBV12-4; 8 bases agree with TRBD2. This CDR3 spans 11 amino acids. CDR3 sequence reads: CASSRGTSNLF. The DNA of the CDR3 is TGTGCCAGCAGTCGCGGGACTAGTAATCTTTTC.

The chain employs TRBV6-1 and TRBJ1-6, with 8 bases fitting TRBD1. The V gene's germline CDR1 is MNHNS and CDR2 SASEGT. J lost 9 bases, V lost 9 bases, and 10 bases had no gene match. The CDR3 has 14 amino acids. The CDR3 DNA follows: TGTGCCAGAACCTCGACACAGGGGGGTTCACCCCTCCACTTT. Amino acids: CARTSTQGGSPLHF.